These 16 T cell receptor beta chains came from one sample sequenced in a study of CD8 T cells in ankylosing spondylitis. Study-wide points: A TCR beta motif made of several highly homologous variants seemed typical of ankylosing spondylitis blood.

TCRdb analysed the 5' RACE reads with MiXCR anew, one entry per CDR3 protein. The sample shows fewer than 500,000 distinct CDR3 sequences, 20% to 25% of them seen only once. Antigens of these TCRs are unknown. The sample was blood, either unsorted or a sorted T cell fraction (not recorded which). The receptors here all came from a male donor with ankylosing spondylitis.

This clonotype was seen a handful of times. DNA of the CDR3: TGTGCCAGCAGTGACCCGGGACGCCCACAGGCTAATGAAAAACTGTTTTTT. Translation gives CASSDPGRPQANEKLFF. The V and J genes are TRBV6-1 and TRBJ1-4; weak D call: TRBD1 (5 bases). V lost 3 bases and J lost 3, with 17 bases in between. The V gene's germline CDR1 is MNHNS and CDR2 SASEGT. The CDR3 is 17 amino acids.

The rearrangement joins TRBV6-5 to TRBJ2-3; a weak D match, TRBD2 (5 bases). The CDR3 has 15 residues. The V gene lost 0 bases and the J gene lost 3 bases, with 10 bases spanning the gap. Germline V gene sequence: CDR1 MNHEY, CDR2 SVGAGI. The CDR3 sequence: CASSYSRESTDTQYF. CDR3 nucleotide sequence: TGTGCCAGCAGTTACTCGAGGGAGTCTACAGATACGCAGTATTTT.

The rearrangement links TRBV24-1 to TRBJ2-3, with a weak D call TRBD2 (6 bases). The V and J ends lost 5 bases and 3 bases respectively, with 17 bases between them. The CDR3 is 16 residues long. Looked up from germline, CDR1 is KGHDR and CDR2 is SFDVKD. CDR3 in DNA: TGTGCCACCAGTGGAGGCTACGGGGGTGGTACAGATACGCAGTATTTT. Translated, it gives CATSGGYGGGTDTQYF.

This clonotype has just a few counts. The chain combines TRBV2 with TRBJ2-1; 7 bases match TRBD2. The CDR3 has 14 residues. V lost 7 bases and J lost 1; bases outside the gene matches: 4. Looked up from germline, CDR1 is SNHLY and CDR2 is FYNNEI. CDR3 sequence (DNA): TGTGCCAGCACTCGGGAGGCTTCCTACAATGAGCAGTTCTTC. The encoded protein is CASTREASYNEQFF.

This clonotype was recorded a few times. V gene TRBV30 combines with J gene TRBJ2-1, with 8 bases identical to TRBD1. V dropped 1 base and J dropped 9; count of bases not matched to a gene: 2. Germline V gene data show CDR1 as GTSNPN and CDR2 as SVGIG (reference sequence). The CDR3 has 12 residues. The CDR3 sequence: CAWSAGTGEQFF. CDR3 bases: TGTGCCTGGAGTGCCGGGACAGGTGAGCAGTTCTTC.

The chain uses TRBV25-1 and TRBJ1-2; the D gene is possibly TRBD1 (5 bases). V was trimmed by 3 bases and J by 8 bases, leaving 25 bases between them. Germline V gives CDR1 MGHDK, CDR2 SYGVNS. This CDR3 comprises 17 residues. The CDR3 region has the DNA TGTGCCAGCAGTGATCCGGCGGGAGGGGCGCTTATCTCCGGCTACACCTTC. Protein product: CASSDPAGGALISGYTF.

The chain links TRBV19 to TRBJ1-1; perhaps TRBD1 as D (5 bases). Germline assignment: CDR1 LNHDA and CDR2 SQIVND (reference sequence). V lost 4 bases, J lost 6 bases, and 18 bases lay in between. The CDR3 totals 15 residues. The CDR3 DNA is TGTGCCAGTAGTAGGGGTGGGGGTCTCGGTTCTGAAGCTTTCTTT. Residues: CASSRGGGLGSEAFF. The variable domain in full, completed from reference TRBV19 and TRBJ1-1, reads DGGITQSPKYLFRKEGQNVTLSCEQNLNHDAMYWYRQDPGQGLRLIYYSQIVNDFQKGDIAEGYSVSREKKESFPLTVTSAQKNPTAFYLCASSRGGGLGSEAFFGQGTRLTVV.

This rearrangement joins TRBV5-1 to TRBJ1-3, with D perhaps matching TRBD1 (5 bases). The length of the CDR3 is 15 residues. Germline CDR1 and CDR2: SGHRS and YFSETQ. Trimming took 4 bases from V and 2 from J, leaving 13 bases between them. The CDR3: CASSVGSGTGNTIYF. CDR3 coding DNA: TGCGCCAGCAGCGTCGGTTCAGGGACTGGAAACACCATATATTTT.

The chain is built from TRBV11-2 and TRBJ2-1; unclear D gene. The V end was cut by 0 bases, the J end by 4 bases, with 13 bases between. The CDR3 has 16 residues. The germline V gene has CDR1 SGHAT and CDR2 FQNNGV. The CDR3 sequence: CASSLDLVQPYNEQFF. In DNA, the CDR3 is TGTGCCAGCAGCTTAGATCTGGTACAGCCTTACAATGAGCAGTTCTTC.

This clonotype was recorded a few times. The gene calls are TRBV10-3 and TRBJ2-5; no clear D gene. Deletions cut 8 bases from V and 0 bases from J, with 13 bases between. The CDR3 spans 14 residues. Germline V gene data show CDR1 as ENHRY and CDR2 as SYGVKD. The CDR3 loop reads CAIGRNSNQETQYF. The DNA of the CDR3 is TGTGCCATCGGACGGAATAGCAACCAAGAGACCCAGTACTTC.

The chain joins TRBV30 to TRBJ2-5, with D maybe TRBD1 (5 bases). The CDR3 extends over 14 amino acids. Germline CDR1 and CDR2: GTSNPN and SVGIG (reference sequence). Trimming took 0 bases from V and 4 from J, leaving 12 bases between them. The CDR3 sequence is CAWSVLRGGETQYF. DNA of the CDR3: TGTGCCTGGAGTGTACTAAGGGGTGGAGAGACCCAGTACTTC.

The CDR3 reads CASSYSRRRPPQHF. CDR3 DNA sequence: TGTGCCAGCAGTTACTCGAGAAGGAGGCCACCCCAGCATTTT. This chain links TRBV6-5 with TRBJ1-5; no clear D. V gave up 0 bases and J gave up 10 bases, with 13 bases separating them. CDR3 length: 14 amino acids. Germline V gene data show CDR1 as MNHEY and CDR2 as SVGAGI.

In this sample, this clonotype turned up a few times. J is TRBJ2-7 and V is TRBV20-1, with TRBD2 identical over 10 bases. V shed 6 bases, J shed 3 bases, and the junction held 5 bases outside the gene matches. Germline values: CDR1 DFQATT, CDR2 SNEGSKA (reference sequence). This CDR3 region has 13 residues. In nucleotides, the CDR3 is TGCAGTGCAACCGGGACTAGCGACTACGAGCAGTACTTC. It codes for CSATGTSDYEQYF.

In DNA, the CDR3 is TGTGCCAGCAGTGAATATTCCTGGGGTAGCGGGAGGTCGACAGATACGCAGTATTTT. Translation: CASSEYSWGSGRSTDTQYF. The V and J genes are TRBV25-1 and TRBJ2-3; 10 bases are a match to TRBD2. The trim removed 0 bases at V and 3 bases at J, leaving 12 bases unmatched. Germline CDR1 MGHDK, CDR2 SYGVNS. The CDR3 extends over 19 amino acids.

J is TRBJ1-1 and V is TRBV18; D gene ambiguous. V lost 3 bases and J lost 0, with 8 bases in between. From germline, CDR1 is KGHSH and CDR2 LQKENI. This CDR3 is 14 amino acids long. The DNA of the CDR3 is TGTGCCAGCTCACCGCGGGTTCTGAACACTGAAGCTTTCTTT. Translation: CASSPRVLNTEAFF.

Worth noting for this clonotype: At one of its ends the junction is not consistent with the germline gene, which may arise from a read error. The CDR3 sequence: CASRPGQSSWHF. In DNA, the CDR3 is TGTGCCAGCAGACCGGGACAATCATCCTGGCACTTC. This chain uses TRBV2 with TRBJ2-7, with D tentatively TRBD1 (6 bases). The CDR3 covers 12 residues. The germline V gene encodes CDR1 SNHLY and CDR2 FYNNEI.